A single sample gave rise to the 24 T cell receptor beta chains below, sequenced in a study of cytomegalovirus exposure and HLA in healthy donors. PCR used 60 Vbeta primers and 13 Jbeta primers. Sequencing used immunoSEQ multiplex PCR; TCRdb keeps in-frame clones, though not all of them. The profile shows about 190,000 clones, over 60% of them singletons. Sequenced material: PBMCs. These receptors were obtained from a woman between 25 and 40 years old in good health and CMV-seropositive.

The chain recombines TRBV5-1 with TRBJ2-1; 8 bases map to TRBD1. Germline loops: CDR1 SGHRS, CDR2 YFSETQ. V lost 4 bases and J lost 9; bases outside the gene matches: 12. The CDR3 covers 15 residues. CDR3 residues: CASSPDAGGWGEQFF. The CDR3 nucleotides are TGCGCCAGCAGCCCTGATGCAGGGGGCTGGGGTGAGCAGTTCTTC.

V gene TRBV5-4 combines with J gene TRBJ1-1, with D perhaps TRBD1 (6 bases). V lost 1 base and J 0 bases, leaving 7 bases between the germline ends. This CDR3 has 14 amino acids. Germline assignment: CDR1 SGHNT and CDR2 YYREEE (reference sequence). The CDR3 bases are TGTGCCAGCAGCTTGCAGGGGATGAACACTGAAGCTTTCTTT. It encodes CASSLQGMNTEAFF.

This clone was recorded a few times. The CDR3 sequence: CASSPRGEDGYEQYF. In DNA form, the CDR3 reads TGTGCCAGCAGCCCTAGAGGGGAGGACGGGTACGAGCAGTACTTC. V usage is TRBV9 and J usage is TRBJ2-7; D perhaps matches TRBD2 (6 bases). Between the trimmed V and J ends, which lost 4 bases and 4 bases, there was a span of 18 bases. Germline V gene data show CDR1 as SGDLS and CDR2 as YYNGEE. This CDR3 is 15 amino acids long.

The chain links TRBV5-4 to TRBJ1-1, with a tentative D call TRBD1 (6 bases). This CDR3 is built from 17 residues. Trimming took 0 bases from V and 6 from J, leaving 21 bases between them. CDR1 and CDR2 (germline): SGHNT, YYREEE (reference sequence). The chain's CDR3 is CASSLAVGGPGVAEAFF. In DNA form, the CDR3 reads TGTGCCAGCAGCTTGGCCGTCGGGGGGCCAGGGGTCGCTGAAGCTTTCTTT.

The gene calls are TRBV28 and TRBJ2-1; 10 nucleotides match TRBD1. The germline gives CDR1 MDHEN, CDR2 SYDVKM. The CDR3 has 13 residues. The junction had 8 bases not matched to a gene; V was cut back by 10 bases and J by 8 bases. The CDR3, as DNA: TGTGCCACAAGGACAGGGGGAGTGTATGAGCAGTTCTTC. Translation gives CATRTGGVYEQFF.

This chain joins TRBV7-2 and TRBJ2-7; 7 bases line up with TRBD1. The length of the CDR3 is 14 residues. V dropped 4 bases and J dropped 2; count of bases not matched to a gene: 5. Germline CDR1 is SGHTA and CDR2 is FQGNSA. This CDR3 is CASSSYGTAYEQYF. Written as DNA, the CDR3 is TGTGCCAGCAGCTCCTACGGGACAGCCTACGAGCAGTACTTC.

This clone was recorded only once. The J gene is TRBJ2-3, the V gene TRBV27, with a possible D match to TRBD2 (6 bases). CDR1 and CDR2 (germline): MNHEY, SMNVEV (reference sequence). Trimming removed 9 bases at V and 6 bases at J, with 10 bases between. CDR3 length equals 11 residues. The CDR3 sequence: CASTEGDTQYF. CDR3 nucleotide sequence: TGTGCCAGTACGGAGGGGGATACGCAGTATTTT.

The chain has TRBV5-8 and TRBJ2-5; the D gene is possibly TRBD2 (6 bases). V lost 6 bases and J 5 bases, leaving 20 bases between the germline ends. The CDR3 is made up of 15 amino acids. Germline V lookup: CDR1 SGHTS, CDR2 YDEGEE. In DNA form, the CDR3 reads TGTGCCAGCAACCCATGGGGGGTTAGTAGGGAGACCCAGTACTTC. Its protein product is CASNPWGVSRETQYF.

V gene TRBV6-6 combines with J gene TRBJ2-2; D is possibly TRBD2 (6 bases). V lost 6 bases and J lost 8, with 10 bases in between. The CDR3 is made up of 12 amino acids. Germline CDR1 is MNHNY and CDR2 is SVGAGI (reference sequence). The CDR3, as DNA: TGTGCCAGCAGCCCCGGACTAGGGGAGCTGTTTTTT. It specifies CASSPGLGELFF.

This chain joins TRBV28 and TRBJ1-1, with TRBD1 matching over 7 bases. V was pared by 8 bases and J by 8 bases, with 8 bases of the junction left unmatched. Per germline, CDR1 MDHEN and CDR2 SYDVKM. The CDR3 is 12 residues long. The CDR3 here is CASQTAGQEAFF. CDR3 nucleotide sequence: TGTGCCAGCCAGACGGCGGGACAGGAAGCTTTCTTT.

The V call is TRBV7-7, the J call TRBJ2-6; no reliable D call. Per the germline V gene, CDR1 is SSHAT and CDR2 is FNYEAQ (reference sequence). This CDR3 has 14 amino acids. V dropped 5 bases and J dropped 2 bases, with 7 bases sitting between them. CDR3 bases: TGTGCCAGCAGCGTCACAGCTGGGGCCAACGTCCTGACTTTC. This gives the protein CASSVTAGANVLTF. The complete variable domain, with remaining parts taken from reference TRBV7-7 and TRBJ2-6, reads GAGVSQSPRYKVTKRGQDVTLRCDPISSHATLYWYQQALGQGPEFLTYFNYEAQPDKSGLPSDRFSAERPEGSISTLTIQRTEQRDSAMYRCASSVTAGANVLTFGAGSRLTVL.

This clone was seen only once. The rearrangement uses TRBV18 and TRBJ1-6, with 9 bases that match TRBD1. The germline V gene has CDR1 KGHSH and CDR2 LQKENI. The trim removed 4 bases at V and 7 bases at J, leaving 8 bases unmatched. This CDR3 is 16 amino acids long. This CDR3 reads CASSLQGAGGNSPLHF. CDR3 in DNA: TGTGCCAGCTCACTACAGGGGGCAGGCGGAAATTCACCCCTCCACTTT.

V usage is TRBV5-6 and J usage is TRBJ1-5; D may be TRBD1 (6 bases). From germline, CDR1 is SGHDT and CDR2 YYEEEE. V shed 2 bases and J shed 0 bases, with 12 bases lying between them. CDR3 length: 16 residues. CDR3 nucleotides: TGTGCCAGCAGCTTTCAGGGGTCCCATAGCAATCAGCCCCAGCATTTT. Residues: CASSFQGSHSNQPQHF.

The gene calls are TRBV28 and TRBJ2-1, with a possible D match to TRBD2 (6 bases). V gave up 1 base and J gave up 7 bases, with 11 bases separating them. Looked up from germline, CDR1 is MDHEN and CDR2 is SYDVKM. This CDR3 comprises 14 residues. The CDR3 region is CASSLFSGYNEQFF. DNA for the CDR3: TGTGCCAGCAGTTTATTCAGCGGGTATAATGAGCAGTTCTTC.

This clone was found many times. The V and J genes are TRBV28 and TRBJ1-2, with D perhaps TRBD1 (5 bases). Trimming removed 6 bases at V and 4 bases at J, with 15 bases between. This CDR3 has 14 amino acids. Germline loops: CDR1 MDHEN, CDR2 SYDVKM. CDR3: CASRRPQGLYGYTF. CDR3 coding DNA: TGTGCCAGCAGACGACCCCAGGGCCTCTATGGCTACACCTTC.

This clone was observed a handful of times. The chain employs TRBV30 and TRBJ1-5; D is unresolved. CDR1 is GTSNPN and CDR2 is SVGIG in the germline V gene (reference sequence). V was clipped by 2 bases and J by 1 base, with 12 bases between them. The CDR3 has 15 amino acids. The CDR3 DNA reads TGTGCCTGGAGTCTCCGGGGAAGGAGCAATCAGCCCCAGCATTTT. Amino acids: CAWSLRGRSNQPQHF.

This clone showed up just once. The chain carries TRBV10-3 and TRBJ2-3, with D possibly being TRBD1 (5 bases). CDR3 size: 14 residues. V lost 3 bases and J 1 base, leaving 8 bases between the germline ends. The V gene's germline CDR1 is ENHRY and CDR2 SYGVKD. CDR3 residues: CAISDRVGTDTQYF. Written as DNA, the CDR3 is TGTGCCATCAGTGACAGGGTTGGCACAGATACGCAGTATTTT.

This clone was counted only a few times. The J gene is TRBJ2-1, the V gene TRBV28; 9 nucleotides match TRBD1. CDR3 size: 16 residues. Germline loops: CDR1 MDHEN, CDR2 SYDVKM. The V and J ends lost 3 bases and 6 bases, in that order; junction bases with no gene match: 9. The CDR3 is CASSLGGTGPGNEQFF. In DNA form, the CDR3 reads TGTGCCAGCAGTTTGGGAGGGACAGGGCCGGGCAATGAGCAGTTCTTC.

The table lists this clone with a few counts. CDR3 in amino acids: CASSVAISGGAAPGELFF. CDR3 DNA sequence: TGTGCCAGCAGCGTAGCTATTAGCGGGGGGGCTGCCCCCGGGGAGCTGTTTTTT. The chain carries TRBV9 and TRBJ2-2; 11 bases are shared with TRBD2. The length of the CDR3 is 18 residues. Germline assignment: CDR1 SGDLS and CDR2 YYNGEE. Trimming cost V 0 bases and J 6 bases; bases outside gene matches: 10.

This clone occurred a few times. The chain employs TRBV7-2 and TRBJ2-1; TRBD1 matches at 8 bases. Losses at the gene ends were 5 bases for V and 8 bases for J; bases not matched to a gene: 11. The CDR3 length is 15 residues. Germline assignment: CDR1 SGHTA and CDR2 FQGNSA. This CDR3 reads CASSGQGRESDEQFF. The CDR3 nucleotides are TGTGCCAGCAGCGGACAGGGTCGGGAGAGCGATGAGCAGTTCTTC.

J is TRBJ1-3 and V is TRBV25-1, with D hard to call. The CDR3 is made up of 15 amino acids. Germline loops: CDR1 MGHDK, CDR2 SYGVNS. V was shortened by 6 bases and J by 4 bases, with 16 bases between the two germline ends. The DNA for the CDR3 is TGTGCCAGCAGGTCGGGGAGCCTGGGAGGAAACACCATATATTTT. Translating it yields CASRSGSLGGNTIYF.

V and J are TRBV4-3 and TRBJ1-1, with 7 positions matching TRBD1. J was trimmed by 6 bases and V by 4 bases; bases with no gene match: 11. The CDR3 extends over 15 amino acids. Germline V gives CDR1 LGHNA, CDR2 YSLEER. The CDR3 protein is CASSPVEGAWAEAFF. CDR3 nucleotides: TGCGCCAGCAGCCCTGTCGAGGGGGCATGGGCTGAAGCTTTCTTT.

CDR3 DNA: TGTGCCAGCAGTCAAACAGGGGGCCGTGAAGCTTTCTTT. Residues: CASSQTGGREAFF. V gene TRBV6-1 combines with J gene TRBJ1-1; 9 bases agree with TRBD1. The CDR3 spans 13 residues. V lost 5 bases, J lost 7 bases, and 5 bases stayed unmatched. Germline CDR1 is MNHNS and CDR2 is SASEGT.

The rearrangement uses TRBV6-5 and TRBJ1-5, with 9 bases that match TRBD1. CDR3 length equals 15 residues. V was clipped by 6 bases and J by 4 bases; unmatched bases: 7. The germline V gene has CDR1 MNHEY and CDR2 SVGAGI. The CDR3 loop is CASSTGQGINQPQHF. Here the CDR3 DNA reads TGTGCCAGCAGCACCGGACAGGGGATTAATCAGCCCCAGCATTTT.